This T cell receptor beta chain was identified during a study of beta chain features in type 1 diabetes. It was one heparinised blood draw, averaging about 0.12 L, that each donor gave. A CD45RO/CCR7/CD25/CD127/CD95/CD27 panel sorted naive, central memory, regulatory and stem cell-like memory CD4+ cells. CDR1 is MNHEY and CDR2 is SMNVEV in the germline V gene (reference sequence). The CDR3 loop spans 14 amino acids. The V and J ends lost 5 bases and 3 bases respectively, with 14 bases between them. This clone has a handful of counts. Isolated RNA was reverse transcribed in full, so expressed TCRB transcripts were sequenced. Repertoires were generated with immunoSEQ multiplex PCR, while TCRdb's copy carries only in-frame clones and drops some. This sample has about 900,000 clones, with 15% to 20% found just once.

This chain connects TRBV27 to TRBJ2-7, with D possibly TRBD2 on 5 matching bases. The sequencing input was naive CD4+ T cells from blood. The source of this sequence is a woman aged 18-29 years in good health. CDR3 coding DNA: TGTGCCAGCAGTAGCCTCTTAGAGGGCTACGAGCAGTACTTC. As protein: CASSSLLEGYEQYF.